This T cell receptor (beta chain) was profiled in a study of OX40 agonist ivuxolimab in advanced cancers. At the level of the study: Patients in the trial were receiving intravenous ivuxolimab every 2 weeks, at doses of 0.01 to 10 mg/kg. Anti-PD-1, anti-PD-L1 or anti-CTLA-4 therapy given earlier was allowed, and 40% had some.

TCRdb's table, derived via immunoSEQ multiplex PCR, lists solely in-frame clones and lacks some. The data hold roughly 59,000 clones, with about four fifths observed a single time. The germline V gene encodes CDR1 MGHRA and CDR2 YSYEKL. With 0 bases removed from V and 7 bases from J, the gap between germline ends came to 13 bases. The CDR3 runs to 16 residues. Study results and caveats: Both CD4+ and CD8+ T cell populations in blood had undergone clonal expansion by week 6 at 0.1 to 3.0 mg/kg.

This clone is termed medium-sized. What it binds is not known. This TCR was sampled from an adult with an advanced solid tumor such as melanoma, head and neck, liver or kidney cancer. The rearrangement uses TRBV4-1 and TRBJ1-6; D is uncertain. The sequencing used CD4+ or CD8+ T cells sorted from blood, collected in a trial of the OX40 agonist ivuxolimab. CDR3 loop: CASSQERAGSNSPLHF. The CDR3 region has the DNA TGCGCCAGCAGCCAAGAGAGAGCGGGGAGCAATTCACCCCTCCACTTT.